A selection of T cell receptor beta chains follows, all from one sample in a study of metastatic and nonmetastatic thyroid tumors. MiXCR reprocessed the PCR reads for TCRdb. Counted here are several thousand clones, around 30% occurring once; the ten biggest clones make up under 30%. The sequencing sample was made of adjacent normal tissue. The receptors come from a female donor with papillary thyroid cancer or a benign thyroid nodule (not recorded which). Some clones in this sample may be carry-over from other donors' samples. CDR3s include the opening cysteine and the closing phenylalanine or tryptophan. A D gene is named only where the DNA matches it firmly. For some rows the clone size is stated as once, few or many, or as a class when expanded; others skip it.

>TRBV11-3|NA|14|TRBJ1-1|NA
TGTGCCAGCAGCTTAGCGGGGGGCGCGGCTGAAGCTTTCTTT
CASSLAGGAAEAFF
>TRBV19|few|15|TRBJ1-5|NA
TGTGCCAGTAGTACCACTTGGGACATAAATCAGCCCCAGCATTTT
CASSTTWDINQPQHF
>TRBV27|NA|14|TRBJ2-5|NA
TGTGCCAGCAGTCCAAGGACAGCGCAAGAGACCCAGTACTTC
CASSPRTAQETQYF
>TRBV20-1|medium-sized|15|TRBJ2-5|NA
TGCAGTGCTAGTCCCCTGGACAGTGTCCAAGAGACCCAGTACTTC
CSASPLDSVQETQYF
>TRBV19|NA|19|TRBJ1-2|TRBD1
TGTGTCAGTAGCCGCGCGCTGACCGATGGACAGGGTTTATTGTATGGCTACACCTTC
CVSSRALTDGQGLLYGYTF
>TRBV7-3|NA|15|TRBJ2-1|TRBD2
TGTGCCAGCAGCTTGAGACTAGCGGAGTACAATGAGCAGTTCTTC
CASSLRLAEYNEQFF
>TRBV4-1|few|14|TRBJ1-2|NA
TGCGCCAGCAGCCAGGTGGGGGGCGCGAAAGGCTACACCTTC
CASSQVGGAKGYTF
>TRBV19|large|14|TRBJ1-5|TRBD1
TGTGCCACTACGACAGGGGAGGGCAATCAGCCCCAGCATTTT
CATTTGEGNQPQHF
>TRBV27|NA|15|TRBJ1-4|NA
TGTGCCAGCAGTTTTGGTTCGCGGGCTGTGGAAAAACTGTTTTTT
CASSFGSRAVEKLFF
>TRBV20-1|NA|14|TRBJ1-5|NA
TGCAGTGCTAGTCAGCCCTATAGCAATCAGCCCCAGCATTTT
CSASQPYSNQPQHF
>TRBV9|NA|13|TRBJ2-7|NA
TGTGCCAGTTCAGCCGCTATAGGTTACGAGCAGTACTTC
CASSAAIGYEQYF
>TRBV9|many|15|TRBJ2-1|NA
TGTGCCAGCAGCGTAAGTCCTATTGGCCACAATGAGCAGTTCTTC
CASSVSPIGHNEQFF
>TRBV6-4|few|17|TRBJ2-3|NA
TGTGCCAGCAGTGAATCGTGGGTCCTCGGGTCGACAGATACGCAGTATTTT
CASSESWVLGSTDTQYF
>TRBV28|few|13|TRBJ1-5|NA
TGTGCCAGCAGTTTAGGGCAGTTAAGTCCCCAGCATTTT
CASSLGQLSPQHF
>TRBV19|NA|16|TRBJ2-1|TRBD2
TGTGCCAGTAGCCATTATAGCGGGGCATCCTACAATGAGCAGTTCTTC
CASSHYSGASYNEQFF
>TRBV28|few|17|TRBJ1-6|NA
TGTGCCAGCAGGACCTTGGACACTTTAGTTGATAATTCACCCCTCCACTTT
CASRTLDTLVDNSPLHF
>TRBV15|medium-sized|16|TRBJ2-4|TRBD1
TGTGCCACCAGCACCGACGAGGGGGCGTTTCGCGACATTCAGTACTTC
CATSTDEGAFRDIQYF
>TRBV6-5|few|15|TRBJ2-7|NA
TGTGCCAGCAGTTACTCTGGGCAGATGCTCTACGAGCAGTACTTC
CASSYSGQMLYEQYF
>TRBV7-2|NA|12|TRBJ2-2|NA
TGTGCCAGCAGCTTAAACACCGGGGAGCTGTTTTTT
CASSLNTGELFF
>TRBV6-6|few|14|TRBJ2-1|NA
TGTGCCAGCAGTTACCCAGGGACCTCCAATGAGCAGTTCTTC
CASSYPGTSNEQFF
>TRBV11-2|NA|11|TRBJ2-3|NA
TGTGCCAGCAGCGTCTCGGATACGCAGTATTTT
CASSVSDTQYF
>TRBV4-2|medium-sized|15|TRBJ2-7|TRBD2
TGTGCCAGCAGCCAGGCTGAAGGGACTAGCTACGAGCAGTACTTC
CASSQAEGTSYEQYF
>TRBV30|NA|13|TRBJ2-7|NA
TGTGCCTGGAGTCTGGGGGAGTTCTACGAGCAGTACTTC
CAWSLGEFYEQYF
>TRBV24-1|few|14|TRBJ1-5|TRBD1
TGTGCCACTTGGACAGGGGATAGCAATCAGCCCCAGCATTTT
CATWTGDSNQPQHF
>TRBV6-1|NA|17|TRBJ2-7|NA
TGTGCCAGCAGTGAAGATGGGGGTTTAGGACTTCCCTACGAGCAGTACTTC
CASSEDGGLGLPYEQYF
>TRBV6-1|few|12|TRBJ1-2|TRBD1
TGTGCCAGCACTACAGGGGTTGATGGCTACACCTTC
CASTTGVDGYTF
>TRBV5-1|NA|14|TRBJ1-2|TRBD1
TGCGCCAGCATCCCCGGGGGACAGGGTAGTGGCTACACCTTC
CASIPGGQGSGYTF
>TRBV6-6|NA|15|TRBJ2-1|TRBD2
TGTGCCAGCAGTTACGGAGCGGGATCGTACAATGAGCAGTTCTTC
CASSYGAGSYNEQFF
>TRBV9|many|14|TRBJ2-5|NA
TGTGCCAGCAATCCTACCGGGCTCCAAGAGACCCAGTACTTC
CASNPTGLQETQYF
>TRBV5-1|few|13|TRBJ2-7|NA
TGCGCCAGCAGTGGCACGACGTCCTACGAGCAGTACTTC
CASSGTTSYEQYF
>TRBV6-2/TRBV6-3|few|13|TRBJ1-6|NA
TGTGCCAGCAGTTCACGAGAAGTTTCACCCCTCCACTTT
CASSSREVSPLHF
>TRBV11-2|NA|15|TRBJ2-1|TRBD2
TGTGCCAGCAGCTTAGGACTAGCGGGCTACAATGAGCAGTTCTTC
CASSLGLAGYNEQFF
>TRBV6-1|NA|14|TRBJ2-7|TRBD1
TGTGCCAGCAGGCCGGGACAGGGGTTCCACGAGCAGTACTTC
CASRPGQGFHEQYF
>TRBV7-9|NA|15|TRBJ2-7|TRBD2
TGTGCCAGCAGCGCCGGGAGGGGGAGCTCCTACGAGCAGTACTTC
CASSAGRGSSYEQYF
>TRBV28|NA|13|TRBJ2-7|NA
TGTGCCAGCAGAGCGGATCTCCGGGGAGAGCAGTACTTC
CASRADLRGEQYF
>TRBV5-1|NA|16|TRBJ2-7|TRBD2
TGCGCCAGCAGCCAAACCGGGACTAGAGAACCAGACGAGCAGTACTTC
CASSQTGTREPDEQYF
>TRBV5-5|NA|15|TRBJ2-7|NA
TGTGCCAGCACCATAGGGGGGCAGGGAGCATCCGAGCAGTACTTC
CASTIGGQGASEQYF
>TRBV19|few|14|TRBJ2-2|NA
TGTGCCAGTAGTCCCGGCGGAGGTCACGGGGAGCTGTTTTTT
CASSPGGGHGELFF
>TRBV7-2|NA|14|TRBJ2-1|NA
TGTGCCAGCAGCTTAGCGGGAGGAAAGGGTGAGCAGTTCTTC
CASSLAGGKGEQFF
>TRBV12-3/TRBV12-4|large|15|TRBJ2-6|NA
TGTGCCAGCAGACCCCCCCCCTCTGGGGCCAACGTCCTGACTTTC
CASRPPPSGANVLTF
>TRBV11-2|NA|16|TRBJ1-2|TRBD1
TGTGCCAGCAGCCGAAACAGGGACAGGGGGCAGGGTGGCTACACCTTC
CASSRNRDRGQGGYTF
>TRBV20-1|NA|14|TRBJ2-4|NA
TGCAGTGCTGGAGATGGATTATCCAAAAACATTCAGTACTTC
CSAGDGLSKNIQYF
>TRBV28|medium-sized|15|TRBJ1-1|NA
TGTGCCAGCAGCCCATGGGGGGAGCAGAACACTGAAGCTTTCTTT
CASSPWGEQNTEAFF
>TRBV27|few|16|TRBJ2-3|TRBD1
TGTGCCAGCAGTCCACAGACAGGGGTGGTCGCAGATACGCAGTATTTT
CASSPQTGVVADTQYF
>TRBV6-4|few|16|TRBJ2-1|TRBD2
TGTGCCAGCATCAGACCTCTAGCGGGAGGATACAATGAGCAGTTCTTC
CASIRPLAGGYNEQFF